The clone carrying this T cell receptor (beta chain) has at least ten counts. The target antigen is unknown. One entry per CDR3 protein results from TCRdb running MiXCR on the RT-PCR reads. The data show 450,000 to 600,000 distinct CDR3 sequences, more than 7% seen once. The sample belongs to a study of response to subunit inactivated influenza vaccine. The study's findings and limits: That few new T cells are recruited by each seasonal influenza vaccination was the authors' suggestion.

This CDR3 spans 13 amino acids. V gave up 7 bases and J gave up 4 bases; unmatched junction bases: 4. The sequencing here drew on PBMCs from blood, taken less than 30 months after vaccination. The receptor was derived from a man between 50 and 69 years old who received an inactivated influenza vaccine. The V and J genes are TRBV12-3 or TRBV12-4 and TRBJ1-1, with 9 bases identical to TRBD1. DNA for the CDR3: TGTGCCAGCACCTTGACAGGGGGCACTGAAGCTTTCTTT. It yields the protein CASTLTGGTEAFF.